This T cell receptor (beta chain) was recorded in a study of control samples from healthy donors and cancer patients. Only in-frame clones appear in the TCRdb table, and some are missing; sequencing was by immunoSEQ multiplex PCR. Among some 150,000 clones, under 90% were seen once, and the ten largest hold 4.9%. V lost 3 bases, J lost 0 bases, and 14 bases lay in between. This CDR3 is 16 amino acids long. The germline V gene has CDR1 SGHTA and CDR2 FQGNSA. This receptor was obtained from a man aged 25-40 years in good health. V usage is TRBV7-2 and J usage is TRBJ1-2; the D is unclear. The sample taken for sequencing was blood. CDR3 sequence (DNA): TGTGCCAGCAGCTTCCAGCAAGCGCTACCTAACTATGGCTACACCTTC. Translation: CASSFQQALPNYGYTF.